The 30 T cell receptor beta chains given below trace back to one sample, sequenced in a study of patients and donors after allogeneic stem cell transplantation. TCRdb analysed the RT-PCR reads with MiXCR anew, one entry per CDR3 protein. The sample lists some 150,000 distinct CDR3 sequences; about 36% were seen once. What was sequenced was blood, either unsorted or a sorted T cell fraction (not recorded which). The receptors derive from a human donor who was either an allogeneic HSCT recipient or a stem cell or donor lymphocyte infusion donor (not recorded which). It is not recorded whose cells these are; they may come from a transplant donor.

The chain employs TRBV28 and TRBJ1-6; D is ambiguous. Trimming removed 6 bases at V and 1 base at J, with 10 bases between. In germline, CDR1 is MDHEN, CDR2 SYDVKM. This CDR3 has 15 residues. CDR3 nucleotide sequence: TGTGCCAGCAGCCTGCCTTCTTCCTATAATTCACCCCTCCACTTT. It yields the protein CASSLPSSYNSPLHF.

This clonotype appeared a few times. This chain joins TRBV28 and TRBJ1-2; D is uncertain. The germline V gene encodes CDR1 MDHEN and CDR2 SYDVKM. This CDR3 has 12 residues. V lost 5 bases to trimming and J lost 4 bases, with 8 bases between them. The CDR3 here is CASSGLGYGYTF. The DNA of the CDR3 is TGTGCCAGCAGTGGCTTGGGCTATGGCTACACCTTC.

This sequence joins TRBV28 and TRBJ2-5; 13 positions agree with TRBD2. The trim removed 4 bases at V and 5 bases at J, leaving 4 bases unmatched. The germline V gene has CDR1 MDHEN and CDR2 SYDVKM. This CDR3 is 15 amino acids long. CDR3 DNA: TGTGCCAGCAGTTCCGGGACTAGCGGGGTTGAGACCCAGTACTTC. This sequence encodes CASSSGTSGVETQYF.

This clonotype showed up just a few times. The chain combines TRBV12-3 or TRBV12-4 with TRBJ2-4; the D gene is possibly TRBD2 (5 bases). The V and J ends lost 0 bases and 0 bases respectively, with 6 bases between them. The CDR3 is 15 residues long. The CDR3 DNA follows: TGTGCCAGCAGTTTAGCCGGGGTAGCCAAAAACATTCAGTACTTC. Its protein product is CASSLAGVAKNIQYF.

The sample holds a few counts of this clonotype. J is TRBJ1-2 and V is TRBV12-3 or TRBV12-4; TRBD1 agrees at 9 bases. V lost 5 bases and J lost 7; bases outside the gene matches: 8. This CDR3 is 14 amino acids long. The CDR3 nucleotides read TGTGCCAGCAGTCCGGGACAGGGTGTCGGTGGCTACACCTTC. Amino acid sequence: CASSPGQGVGGYTF.

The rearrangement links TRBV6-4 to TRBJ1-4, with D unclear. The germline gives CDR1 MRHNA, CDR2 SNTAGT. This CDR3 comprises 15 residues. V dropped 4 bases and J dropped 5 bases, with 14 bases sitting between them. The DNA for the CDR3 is TGTGCCAGCAGTGGGGGTGAACCTGTCAATGAAAAACTGTTTTTT. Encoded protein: CASSGGEPVNEKLFF.

The CDR3: CAISELSGRAGANVLTF. CDR3 in DNA: TGTGCCATCAGTGAGTTATCGGGGAGGGCTGGGGCCAACGTCCTGACTTTC. The chain employs TRBV10-3 and TRBJ2-6; TRBD2 matches at 7 bases. The CDR3 loop spans 17 amino acids. The germline V gene has CDR1 ENHRY and CDR2 SYGVKD. The J segment lost 2 bases and the V segment lost 1 base, leaving 5 bases of the junction unmatched.

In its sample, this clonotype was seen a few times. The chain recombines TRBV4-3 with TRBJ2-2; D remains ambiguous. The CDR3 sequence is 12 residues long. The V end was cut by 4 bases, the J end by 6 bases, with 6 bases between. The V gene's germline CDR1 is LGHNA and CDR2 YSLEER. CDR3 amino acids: CASSRWPGELFF. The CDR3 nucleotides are TGCGCCAGCAGCCGTTGGCCCGGGGAGCTGTTTTTT.

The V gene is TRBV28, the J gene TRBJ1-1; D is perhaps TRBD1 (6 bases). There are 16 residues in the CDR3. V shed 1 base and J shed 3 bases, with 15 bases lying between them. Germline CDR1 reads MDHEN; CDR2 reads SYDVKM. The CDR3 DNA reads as TGTGCCAGCAGTTTATTTGGCAGGGGCCGGGACACTGAAGCTTTCTTT. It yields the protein CASSLFGRGRDTEAFF.

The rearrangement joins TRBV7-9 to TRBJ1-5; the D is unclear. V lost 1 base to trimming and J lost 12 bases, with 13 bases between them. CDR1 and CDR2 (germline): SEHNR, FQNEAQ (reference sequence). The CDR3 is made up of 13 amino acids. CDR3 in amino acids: CASSLGFGERQHF. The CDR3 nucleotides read TGTGCCAGCAGCTTAGGTTTCGGGGAGCGCCAGCATTTT.

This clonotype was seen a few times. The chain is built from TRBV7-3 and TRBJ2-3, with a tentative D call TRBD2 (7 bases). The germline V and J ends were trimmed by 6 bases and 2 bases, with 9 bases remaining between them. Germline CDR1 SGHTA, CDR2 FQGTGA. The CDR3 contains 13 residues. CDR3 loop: CASSGGATDTQYF. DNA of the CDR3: TGTGCCAGCAGTGGGGGGGCCACAGATACGCAGTATTTT.

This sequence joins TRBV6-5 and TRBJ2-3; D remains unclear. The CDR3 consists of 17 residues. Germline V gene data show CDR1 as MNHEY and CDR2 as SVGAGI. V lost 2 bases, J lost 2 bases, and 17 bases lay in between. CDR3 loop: CASSYRLSSGNTDTQYF. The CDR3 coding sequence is TGTGCCAGCAGTTACCGACTCTCGTCGGGTAACACAGATACGCAGTATTTT.

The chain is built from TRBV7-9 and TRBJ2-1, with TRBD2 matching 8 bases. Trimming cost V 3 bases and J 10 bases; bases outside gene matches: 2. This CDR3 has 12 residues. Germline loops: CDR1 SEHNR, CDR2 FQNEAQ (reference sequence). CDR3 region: CASSFPGGEQFF. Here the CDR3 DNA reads TGTGCCAGCAGCTTCCCGGGGGGGGAGCAGTTCTTC.

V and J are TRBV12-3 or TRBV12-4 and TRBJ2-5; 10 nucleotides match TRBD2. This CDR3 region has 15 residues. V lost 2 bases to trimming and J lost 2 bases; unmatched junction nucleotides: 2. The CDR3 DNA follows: TGTGCCAGCAGTTTAACTAGCGGGGCTCAAGAGACCCAGTACTTC. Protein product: CASSLTSGAQETQYF.

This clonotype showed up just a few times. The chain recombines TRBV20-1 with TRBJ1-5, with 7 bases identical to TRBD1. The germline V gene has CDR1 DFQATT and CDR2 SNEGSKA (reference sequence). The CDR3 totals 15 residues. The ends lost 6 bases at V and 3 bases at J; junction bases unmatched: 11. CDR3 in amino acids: CSAPSGRGLNQPQHF. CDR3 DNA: TGCAGTGCCCCGTCGGGAAGGGGGCTCAATCAGCCCCAGCATTTT.

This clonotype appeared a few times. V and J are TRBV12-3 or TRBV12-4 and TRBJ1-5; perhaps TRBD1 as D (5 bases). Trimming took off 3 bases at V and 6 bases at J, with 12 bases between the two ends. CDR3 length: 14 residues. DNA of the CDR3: TGTGCCAGCAGTTTTTCAGTGGGGGGTCAGCCCCAGCATTTT. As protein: CASSFSVGGQPQHF.

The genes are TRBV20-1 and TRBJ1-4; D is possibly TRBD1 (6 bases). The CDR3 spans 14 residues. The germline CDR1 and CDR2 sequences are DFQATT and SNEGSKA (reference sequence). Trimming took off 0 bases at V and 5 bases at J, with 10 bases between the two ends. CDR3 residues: CSARDRTVNEKLFF. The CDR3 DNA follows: TGCAGTGCTAGAGATAGGACAGTCAATGAAAAACTGTTTTTT.

CDR3 DNA: TGTGCCAGCAGTTTATTTGGCAGGGCCCGAGAGACCCAGTACTTC. Its protein product is CASSLFGRARETQYF. The J gene is TRBJ2-5, the V gene TRBV12-3 or TRBV12-4, with D maybe TRBD1 (5 bases). Between the trimmed V and J ends, which lost 2 bases and 4 bases, there was a span of 14 bases. There are 15 residues in the CDR3.

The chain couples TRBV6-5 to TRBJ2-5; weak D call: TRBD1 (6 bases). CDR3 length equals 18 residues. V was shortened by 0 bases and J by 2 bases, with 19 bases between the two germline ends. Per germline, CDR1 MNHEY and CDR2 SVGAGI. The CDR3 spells CASSYSNSGEPGQETQYF. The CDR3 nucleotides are TGTGCCAGCAGTTACTCAAATTCAGGGGAACCCGGTCAAGAGACCCAGTACTTC.

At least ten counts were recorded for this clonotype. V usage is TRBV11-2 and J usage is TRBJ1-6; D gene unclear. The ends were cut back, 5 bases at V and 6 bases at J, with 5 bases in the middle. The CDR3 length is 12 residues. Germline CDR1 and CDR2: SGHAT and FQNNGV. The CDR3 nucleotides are TGTGCCAGCAGCCTGGGTAATTCACCCCTCCACTTT. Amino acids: CASSLGNSPLHF.

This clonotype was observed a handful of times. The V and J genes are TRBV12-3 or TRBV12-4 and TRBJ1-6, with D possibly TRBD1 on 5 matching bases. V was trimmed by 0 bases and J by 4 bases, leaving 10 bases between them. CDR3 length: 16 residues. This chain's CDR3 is CASSLAPGRYNSPLHF. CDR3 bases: TGTGCCAGCAGTTTAGCACCAGGGCGGTATAATTCACCCCTCCACTTT.

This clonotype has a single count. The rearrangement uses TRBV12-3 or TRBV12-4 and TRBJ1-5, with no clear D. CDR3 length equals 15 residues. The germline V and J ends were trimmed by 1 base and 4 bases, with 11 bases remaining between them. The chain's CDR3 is CASSLDGSLNQPQHF. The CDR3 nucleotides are TGTGCCAGCAGTTTAGACGGTTCCCTTAATCAGCCCCAGCATTTT.

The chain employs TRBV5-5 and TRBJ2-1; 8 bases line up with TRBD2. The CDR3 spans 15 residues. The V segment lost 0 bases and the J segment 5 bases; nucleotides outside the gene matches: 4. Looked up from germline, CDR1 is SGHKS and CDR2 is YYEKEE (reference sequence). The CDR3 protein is CASSLEPSGHNEQFF. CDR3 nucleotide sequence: TGTGCCAGCAGCTTGGAGCCTAGCGGGCACAATGAGCAGTTCTTC.

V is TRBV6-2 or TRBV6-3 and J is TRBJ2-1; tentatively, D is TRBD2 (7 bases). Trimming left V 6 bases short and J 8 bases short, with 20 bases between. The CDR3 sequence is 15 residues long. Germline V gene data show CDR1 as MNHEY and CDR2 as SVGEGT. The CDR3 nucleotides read TGTGCCAGCAGCCGAAGGAGGGGGGGCTTTGATGAGCAGTTCTTC. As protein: CASSRRRGGFDEQFF.

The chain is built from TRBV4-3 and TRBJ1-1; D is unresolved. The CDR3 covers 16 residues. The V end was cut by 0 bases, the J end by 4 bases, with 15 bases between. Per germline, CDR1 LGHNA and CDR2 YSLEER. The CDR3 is CASSQDLPPAGTEAFF. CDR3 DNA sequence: TGCGCCAGCAGCCAAGATCTACCTCCAGCGGGCACTGAAGCTTTCTTT.

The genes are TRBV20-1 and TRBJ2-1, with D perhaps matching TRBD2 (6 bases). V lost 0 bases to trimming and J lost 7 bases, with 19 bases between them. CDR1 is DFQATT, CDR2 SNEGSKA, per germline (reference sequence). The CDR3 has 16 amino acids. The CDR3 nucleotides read TGCAGTGCTAGAGATGAAGAGTTGCCGGGGGATAATGAGCAGTTCTTC. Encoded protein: CSARDEELPGDNEQFF.

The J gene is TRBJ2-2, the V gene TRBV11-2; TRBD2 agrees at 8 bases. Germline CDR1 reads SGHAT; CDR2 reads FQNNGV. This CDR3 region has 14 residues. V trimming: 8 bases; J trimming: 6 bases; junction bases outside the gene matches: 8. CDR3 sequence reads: CASGGGGFPGELFF. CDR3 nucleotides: TGTGCCAGCGGAGGCGGGGGGTTCCCCGGGGAGCTGTTTTTT.

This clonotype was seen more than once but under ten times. CDR3 in DNA: TGTGCCAGCAGCCTCAGACCGGGACGGCTTGAAGAGACCCAGTACTTC. The encoded protein is CASSLRPGRLEETQYF. The chain uses TRBV7-2 and TRBJ2-5; perhaps D is TRBD1 or TRBD2 (5 bases each). The V gene lost 5 bases and the J gene lost 3 bases, with 19 bases spanning the gap. Per germline, CDR1 SGHTA and CDR2 FQGNSA. The CDR3 loop spans 16 amino acids.

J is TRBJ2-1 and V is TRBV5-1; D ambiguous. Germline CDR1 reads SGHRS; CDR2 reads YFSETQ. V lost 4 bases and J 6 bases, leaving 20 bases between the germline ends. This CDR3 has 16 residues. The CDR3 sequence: CASSVPFDFLFNEQFF. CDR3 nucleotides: TGCGCCAGCAGCGTACCTTTTGACTTTTTATTCAATGAGCAGTTCTTC.

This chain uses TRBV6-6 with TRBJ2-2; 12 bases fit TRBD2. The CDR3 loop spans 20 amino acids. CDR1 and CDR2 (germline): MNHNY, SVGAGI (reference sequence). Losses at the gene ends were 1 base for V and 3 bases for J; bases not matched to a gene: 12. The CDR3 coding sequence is TGTGCCAGCAGTTACTGGCCCGCTAGCGGGGGGGCAAGCGACACCGGGGAGCTGTTTTTT. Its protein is CASSYWPASGGASDTGELFF.